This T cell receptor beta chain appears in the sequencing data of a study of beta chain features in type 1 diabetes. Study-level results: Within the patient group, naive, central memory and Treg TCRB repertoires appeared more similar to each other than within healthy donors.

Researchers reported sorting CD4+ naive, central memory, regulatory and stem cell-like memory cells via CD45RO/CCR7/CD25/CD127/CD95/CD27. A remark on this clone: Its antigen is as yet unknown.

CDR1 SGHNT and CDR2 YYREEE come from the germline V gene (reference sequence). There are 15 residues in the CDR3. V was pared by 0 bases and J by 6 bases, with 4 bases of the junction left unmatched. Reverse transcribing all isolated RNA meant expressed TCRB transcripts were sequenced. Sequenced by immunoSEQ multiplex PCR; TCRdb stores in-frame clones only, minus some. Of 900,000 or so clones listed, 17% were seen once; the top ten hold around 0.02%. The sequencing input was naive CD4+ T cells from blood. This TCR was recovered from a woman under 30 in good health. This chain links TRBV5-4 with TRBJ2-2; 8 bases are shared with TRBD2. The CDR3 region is CASSLATSVPGELFF. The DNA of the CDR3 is TGTGCCAGCAGCTTGGCGACTAGCGTTCCCGGGGAGCTGTTTTTT.